This T cell receptor (beta chain) was profiled in a study of neurological immune-mediated disorders. Study results and limitations: Multiple sclerosis was found to have the least TCR clonal expansion, below healthy controls, and HTLV-1-associated myelopathy the most. Across subjects, expanded clones had no CDR3 amino acid sequences in common, pointing to private repertoires in all groups.

This clonotype was detected ten times or more. Its antigen remains unknown. Germline trimming cut 4 bases from V and 5 bases from J; bases unmatched to any gene: 5. The CDR3 sequence is 15 residues long. Germline assignment: CDR1 SGHRS and CDR2 YFSETQ. Documented time point: technical triplicate 2. The unsorted libraries were made from 2 million PBMCs kept at -80 C. The cDNA was generated through 5'RACE incorporating 10-nucleotide random UMIs. TCRdb re-derived calls from the 5' RACE reads in MiXCR, one entry per CDR3 protein. The sample yields roughly 57,000 distinct CDR3 sequences, more than 20% seen once.

This sequence joins TRBV5-1 and TRBJ2-1, with 11 bases that match TRBD2. The specimen sequenced was PBMCs. The TCR originated in a man in his 60s with HTLV-1-associated myelopathy (HAM/TSP). CDR3 in amino acids: CASSQLAGADNEQFF. The CDR3 region has the DNA TGCGCCAGCAGCCAACTAGCGGGGGCAGACAATGAGCAGTTCTTC. Drawing the rest from reference TRBV5-1 and TRBJ2-1, the complete variable domain is KAGVTQTPRYLIKTRGQQVTLSCSPISGHRSVSWYQQTPGQGLQFLFEYFSETQRNKGNFPGRFSGRQFSNSRSEMNVSTLELGDSALYLCASSQLAGADNEQFFGPGTRLTVL.